This T cell receptor (beta chain) was sequenced in a study of siplizumab effects on memory and regulatory T cells. The CDR3 is made up of 16 amino acids. Germline CDR1 reads SGDLS; CDR2 reads YYNGEE. V dropped 8 bases and J dropped 4; count of bases not matched to a gene: 12. Sequenced unstimulated subsets in a few donor pairs: CD4+ naive, CD4+ memory, CD8+ naive, CD8+ effector memory, CD8+ TEMRA. The protocol was immunoSEQ multiplex PCR, while the TCRdb copy is restricted to in-frame clones and leaves out a portion. The data contain about 40,000 clones, more than 80% of them singletons. Sequencing used naive CD4+ T cells sorted from blood. The receptor's source is a human donor in good health. The V gene is TRBV9, the J gene TRBJ2-6; 7 bases are shared with TRBD2. The CDR3 region is CASSREVSVGANVLTF. CDR3 sequence (DNA): TGTGCCAGTTCTCGGGAGGTCTCTGTGGGGGCCAACGTCCTGACTTTC.